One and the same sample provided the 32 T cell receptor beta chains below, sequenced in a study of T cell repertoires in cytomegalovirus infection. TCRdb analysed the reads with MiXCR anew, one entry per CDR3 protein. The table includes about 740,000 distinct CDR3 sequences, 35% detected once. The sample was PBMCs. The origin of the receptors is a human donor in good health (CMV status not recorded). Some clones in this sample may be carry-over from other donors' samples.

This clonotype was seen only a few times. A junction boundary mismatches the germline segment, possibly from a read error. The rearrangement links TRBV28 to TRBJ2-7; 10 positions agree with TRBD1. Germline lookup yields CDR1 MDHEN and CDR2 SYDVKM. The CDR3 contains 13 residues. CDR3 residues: CASSLPGQGREDF. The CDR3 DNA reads TGTGCCAGCAGTCTCCCGGGACAGGGGAGGGAGGACTTC. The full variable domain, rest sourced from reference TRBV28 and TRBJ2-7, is DVKVTQSSRYLVKRTGEKVFLECVQDMDHENMFWYRQDPGLGLRLIYFSYDVKMKEKGDIPEGYSVSREKKERFSLILESASTNQTSMYLCASSLPGQGREDFGPGTRLTVT.

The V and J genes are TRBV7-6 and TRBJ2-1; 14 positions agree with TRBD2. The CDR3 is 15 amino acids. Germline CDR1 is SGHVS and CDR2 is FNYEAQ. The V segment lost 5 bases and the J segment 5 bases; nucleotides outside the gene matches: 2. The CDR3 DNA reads TGTGCCAGCAGCCGACTAGCGGGAGGGGACAATGAGCAGTTCTTC. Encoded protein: CASSRLAGGDNEQFF.

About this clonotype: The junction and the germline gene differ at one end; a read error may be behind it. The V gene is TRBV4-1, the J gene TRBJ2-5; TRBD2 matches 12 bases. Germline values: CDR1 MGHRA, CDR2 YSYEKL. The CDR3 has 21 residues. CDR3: CASIQEVLGSSGGARLETQYF. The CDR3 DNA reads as TGCGCCAGCATCCAAGAAGTCTTAGGGTCTAGCGGGGGGGCAAGGTTAGAGACCCAGTACTTC.

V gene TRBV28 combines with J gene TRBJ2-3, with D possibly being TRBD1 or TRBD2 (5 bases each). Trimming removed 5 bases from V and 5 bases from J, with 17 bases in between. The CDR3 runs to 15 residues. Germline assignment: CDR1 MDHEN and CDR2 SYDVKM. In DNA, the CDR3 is TGTGCCAGCAGTGAGGGGACCCCAGCAGGAGATACGCAGTATTTT. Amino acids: CASSEGTPAGDTQYF.

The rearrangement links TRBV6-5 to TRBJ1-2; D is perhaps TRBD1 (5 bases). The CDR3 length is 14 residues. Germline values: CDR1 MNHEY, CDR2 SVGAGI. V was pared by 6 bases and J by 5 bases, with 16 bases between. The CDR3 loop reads CASRMGRGQYGYTF. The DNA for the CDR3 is TGTGCCAGCAGAATGGGACGAGGACAATATGGCTACACCTTC.

CDR3 in DNA: TGTGCCAGCAGTTTCCGCAGAGAAAGGCAGTATTTT. As protein: CASSFRRERQYF. The chain has TRBV27 and TRBJ2-3; D is uncertain. This CDR3 is built from 12 residues. Germline-derived CDR1 and CDR2 are MNHEY and SMNVEV (reference sequence). Trimming stripped 3 bases from V and 11 bases from J, with 12 bases between.

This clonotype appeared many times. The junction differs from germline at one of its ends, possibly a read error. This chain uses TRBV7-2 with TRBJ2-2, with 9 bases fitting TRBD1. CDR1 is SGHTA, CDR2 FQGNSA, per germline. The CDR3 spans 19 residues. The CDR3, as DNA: TGTGCCAGCAGCTCACGGCGGACAGGGGCGCATAAGAACCCCGGGGAGCTGTTTTTT. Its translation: CASSSRRTGAHKNPGELFF.

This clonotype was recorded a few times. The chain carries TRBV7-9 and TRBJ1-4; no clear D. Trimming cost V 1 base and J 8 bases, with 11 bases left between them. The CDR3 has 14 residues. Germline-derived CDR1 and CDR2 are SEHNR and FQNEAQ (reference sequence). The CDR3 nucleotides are TGTGCCAGCAGCTTAGTTGGGTTAGGGGAAAAACTGTTTTTT. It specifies CASSLVGLGEKLFF.

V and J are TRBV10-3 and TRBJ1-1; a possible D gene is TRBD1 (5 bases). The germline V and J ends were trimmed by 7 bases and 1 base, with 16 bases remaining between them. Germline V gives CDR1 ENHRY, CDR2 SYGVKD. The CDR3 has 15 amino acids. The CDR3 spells CAIILSSGGNTEAFF. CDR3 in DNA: TGTGCCATCATCCTTTCGTCCGGGGGGAACACTGAAGCTTTCTTT.

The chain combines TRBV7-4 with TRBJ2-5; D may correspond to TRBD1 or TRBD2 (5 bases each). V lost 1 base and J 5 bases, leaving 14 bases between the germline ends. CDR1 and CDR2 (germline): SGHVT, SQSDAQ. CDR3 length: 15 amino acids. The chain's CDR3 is CASSLGGTLRETQYF. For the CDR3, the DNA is TGTGCCAGCAGCTTAGGGGGGACCCTACGGGAGACCCAGTACTTC.

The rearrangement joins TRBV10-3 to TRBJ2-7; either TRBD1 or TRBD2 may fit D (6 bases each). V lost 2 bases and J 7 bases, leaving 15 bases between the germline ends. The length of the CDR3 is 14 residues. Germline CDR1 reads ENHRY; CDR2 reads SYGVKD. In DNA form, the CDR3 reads TGTGCCATCAGTGAGGGGGGGCAAGTTTATGAGCAGTACTTC. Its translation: CAISEGGQVYEQYF.

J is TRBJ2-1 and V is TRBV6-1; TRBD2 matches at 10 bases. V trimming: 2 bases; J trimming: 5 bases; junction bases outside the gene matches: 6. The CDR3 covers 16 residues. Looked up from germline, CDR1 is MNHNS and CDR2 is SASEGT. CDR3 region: CASSEFWTSGNNEQFF. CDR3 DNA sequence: TGTGCCAGCAGTGAATTCTGGACTAGCGGAAACAATGAGCAGTTCTTC.

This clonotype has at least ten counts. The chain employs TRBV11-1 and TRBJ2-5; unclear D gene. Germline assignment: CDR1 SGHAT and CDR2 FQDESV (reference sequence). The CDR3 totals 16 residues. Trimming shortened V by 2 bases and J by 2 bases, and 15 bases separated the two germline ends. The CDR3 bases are TGTGCCAGCAGCTTAAGGTTCGGACGCCTACAAGAGACCCAGTACTTC. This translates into CASSLRFGRLQETQYF.

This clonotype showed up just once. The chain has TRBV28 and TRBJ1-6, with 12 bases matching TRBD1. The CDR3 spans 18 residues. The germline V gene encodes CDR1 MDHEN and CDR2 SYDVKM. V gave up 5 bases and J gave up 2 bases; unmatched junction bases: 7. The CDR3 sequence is CASSTRDRGLTYNSPLHF. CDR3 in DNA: TGTGCCAGCAGTACCCGGGACAGGGGGCTGACCTATAATTCACCCCTCCACTTT. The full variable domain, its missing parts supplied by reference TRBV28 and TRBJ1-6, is DVKVTQSSRYLVKRTGEKVFLECVQDMDHENMFWYRQDPGLGLRLIYFSYDVKMKEKGDIPEGYSVSREKKERFSLILESASTNQTSMYLCASSTRDRGLTYNSPLHFGNGTRLTVT.

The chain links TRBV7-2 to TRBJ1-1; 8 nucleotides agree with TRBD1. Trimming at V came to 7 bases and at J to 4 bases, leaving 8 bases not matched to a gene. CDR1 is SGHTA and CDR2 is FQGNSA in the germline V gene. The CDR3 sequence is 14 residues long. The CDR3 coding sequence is TGTGCCAGCATCTTGGACAGGGAAATCACTGAAGCTTTCTTT. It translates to CASILDREITEAFF.

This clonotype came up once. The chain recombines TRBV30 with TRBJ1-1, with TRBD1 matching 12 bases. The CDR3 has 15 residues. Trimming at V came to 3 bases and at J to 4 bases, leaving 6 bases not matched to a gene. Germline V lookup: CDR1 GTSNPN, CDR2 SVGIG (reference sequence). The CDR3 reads CAWSAPGQGATEAFF. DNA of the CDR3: TGTGCCTGGAGCGCACCGGGACAGGGGGCCACTGAAGCTTTCTTT.

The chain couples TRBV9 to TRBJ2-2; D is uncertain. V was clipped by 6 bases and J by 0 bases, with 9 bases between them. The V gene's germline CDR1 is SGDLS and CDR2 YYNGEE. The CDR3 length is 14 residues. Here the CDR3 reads CASTPAPNTGELFF. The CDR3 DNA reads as TGTGCCAGCACCCCGGCCCCGAACACCGGGGAGCTGTTTTTT.

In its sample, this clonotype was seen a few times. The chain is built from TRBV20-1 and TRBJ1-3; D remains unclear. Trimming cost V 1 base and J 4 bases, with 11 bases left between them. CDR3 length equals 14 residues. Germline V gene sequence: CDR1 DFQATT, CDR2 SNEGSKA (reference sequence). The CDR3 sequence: CSARGRGLGNTIYF. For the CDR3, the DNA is TGCAGTGCTAGAGGCCGCGGACTAGGAAACACCATATATTTT.

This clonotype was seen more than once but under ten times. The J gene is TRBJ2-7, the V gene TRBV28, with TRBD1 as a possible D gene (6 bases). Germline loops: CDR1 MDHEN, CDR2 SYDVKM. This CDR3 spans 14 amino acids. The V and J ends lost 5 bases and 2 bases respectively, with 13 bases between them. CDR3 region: CASSETGTTYEQYF. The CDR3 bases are TGTGCCAGCAGTGAGACAGGAACCACCTACGAGCAGTACTTC.

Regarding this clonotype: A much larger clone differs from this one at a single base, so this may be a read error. The CDR3 here is CASSFAGIGISDEQFF. The CDR3 DNA sequence: TGCGCCAGCAGCTTCGCGGGGATAGGGATTAGCGATGAGCAGTTCTTC. The chain employs TRBV5-1 and TRBJ2-1; tentatively, D is TRBD2 (6 bases). Trimming cost V 2 bases and J 8 bases, with 20 bases left between them. Germline V gene data show CDR1 as SGHRS and CDR2 as YFSETQ. The CDR3 is made up of 16 amino acids. Full variable domain (rest looked up from reference TRBV5-1 and TRBJ2-1): KAGVTQTPRYLIKTRGQQVTLSCSPISGHRSVSWYQQTPGQGLQFLFEYFSETQRNKGNFPGRFSGRQFSNSRSEMNVSTLELGDSALYLCASSFAGIGISDEQFFGPGTRLTVL.

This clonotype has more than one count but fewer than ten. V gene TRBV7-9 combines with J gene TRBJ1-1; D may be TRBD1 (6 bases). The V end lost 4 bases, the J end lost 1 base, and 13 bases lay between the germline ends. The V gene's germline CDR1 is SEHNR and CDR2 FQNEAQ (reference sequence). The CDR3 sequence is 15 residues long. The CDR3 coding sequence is TGTGCCAGCAGCTCCACGGACAGATGGAACACTGAAGCTTTCTTT. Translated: CASSSTDRWNTEAFF.

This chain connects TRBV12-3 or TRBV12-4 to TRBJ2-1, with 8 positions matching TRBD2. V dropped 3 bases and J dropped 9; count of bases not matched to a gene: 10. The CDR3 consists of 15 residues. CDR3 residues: CASSLSGGPSVEQFF. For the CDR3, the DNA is TGTGCCAGCAGTTTGTCGGGAGGGCCTTCGGTTGAGCAGTTCTTC.

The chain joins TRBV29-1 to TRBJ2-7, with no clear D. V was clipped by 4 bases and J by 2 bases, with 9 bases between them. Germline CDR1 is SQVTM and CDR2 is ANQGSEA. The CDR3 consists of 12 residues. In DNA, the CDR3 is TGCAGCGTTGCCCCTGACACCTACGAGCAGTACTTC. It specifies CSVAPDTYEQYF.

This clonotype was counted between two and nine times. CDR3 bases: TGTGCCAGCAGCCCCTTCGGGAACACCGGGGAGCTGTTTTTT. Amino acid sequence: CASSPFGNTGELFF. The J gene is TRBJ2-2, the V gene TRBV5-5, with D unresolved. Germline V gives CDR1 SGHKS, CDR2 YYEKEE (reference sequence). This CDR3 comprises 14 residues. The germline V and J ends were trimmed by 4 bases and 1 base, with 8 bases remaining between them. The full variable domain, its missing parts supplied by reference TRBV5-5 and TRBJ2-2, is DAGVTQSPTHLIKTRGQQVTLRCSPISGHKSVSWYQQVLGQGPQFIFQYYEKEERGRGNFPDRFSARQFPNYSSELNVNALLLGDSALYLCASSPFGNTGELFFGEGSRLTVL.

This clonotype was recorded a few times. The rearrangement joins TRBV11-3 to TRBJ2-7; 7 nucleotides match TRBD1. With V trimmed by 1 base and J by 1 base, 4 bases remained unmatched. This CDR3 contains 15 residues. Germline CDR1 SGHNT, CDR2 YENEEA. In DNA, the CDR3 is TGTGCCAGCAGCTTAGGACAGGGTGAATCCTACGAGCAGTACTTC. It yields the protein CASSLGQGESYEQYF. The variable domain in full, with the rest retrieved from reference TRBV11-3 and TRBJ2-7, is EAGVVQSPRYKIIEKKQPVAFWCNPISGHNTLYWYLQNLGQGPELLIRYENEEAVDDSQLPKDRFSAERLKGVDSTLKIQPAELGDSAVYLCASSLGQGESYEQYFGPGTRLTVT.

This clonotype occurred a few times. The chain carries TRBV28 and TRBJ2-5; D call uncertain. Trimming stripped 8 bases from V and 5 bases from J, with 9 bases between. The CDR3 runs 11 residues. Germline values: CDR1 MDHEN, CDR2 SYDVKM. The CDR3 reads CASERMETQYF. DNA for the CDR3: TGTGCCAGCGAACGGATGGAGACCCAGTACTTC.

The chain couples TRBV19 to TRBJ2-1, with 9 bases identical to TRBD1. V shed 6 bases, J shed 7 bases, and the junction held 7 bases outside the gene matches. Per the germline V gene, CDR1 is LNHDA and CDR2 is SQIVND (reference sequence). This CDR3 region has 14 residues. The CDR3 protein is CASRRTGVLNEQFF. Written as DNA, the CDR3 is TGTGCCAGTAGGCGGACAGGGGTCTTGAATGAGCAGTTCTTC.

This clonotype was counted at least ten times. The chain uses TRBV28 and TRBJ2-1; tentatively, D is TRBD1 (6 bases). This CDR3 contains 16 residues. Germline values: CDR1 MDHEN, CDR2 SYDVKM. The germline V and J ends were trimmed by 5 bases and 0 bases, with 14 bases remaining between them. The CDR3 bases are TGTGCCAGCAGTATCCGGACAGTCGGCTCCTACAATGAGCAGTTCTTC. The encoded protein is CASSIRTVGSYNEQFF.

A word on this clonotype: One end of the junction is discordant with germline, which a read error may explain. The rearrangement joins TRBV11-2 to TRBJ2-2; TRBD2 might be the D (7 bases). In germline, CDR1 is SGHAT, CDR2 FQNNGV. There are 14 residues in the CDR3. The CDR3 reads CASSLSPQGGELVF. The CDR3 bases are TGTGCCAGCAGCTTATCTCCCCAAGGGGGGGAGCTGGTTTTT.

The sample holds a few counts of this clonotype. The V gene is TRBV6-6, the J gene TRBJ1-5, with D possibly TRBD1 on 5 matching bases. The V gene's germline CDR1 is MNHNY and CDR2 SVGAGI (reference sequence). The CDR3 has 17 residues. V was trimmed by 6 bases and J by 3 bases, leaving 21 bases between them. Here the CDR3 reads CASSPAGGESNNQPQHF. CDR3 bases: TGTGCCAGCAGCCCGGCTGGGGGGGAGAGTAACAATCAGCCCCAGCATTTT.

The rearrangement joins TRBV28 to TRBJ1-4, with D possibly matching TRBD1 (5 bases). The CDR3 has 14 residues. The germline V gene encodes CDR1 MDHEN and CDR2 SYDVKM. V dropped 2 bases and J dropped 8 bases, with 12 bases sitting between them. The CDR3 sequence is CASSLQGPWEKLFF. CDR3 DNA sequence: TGTGCCAGCAGTTTACAGGGTCCATGGGAAAAACTGTTTTTT.

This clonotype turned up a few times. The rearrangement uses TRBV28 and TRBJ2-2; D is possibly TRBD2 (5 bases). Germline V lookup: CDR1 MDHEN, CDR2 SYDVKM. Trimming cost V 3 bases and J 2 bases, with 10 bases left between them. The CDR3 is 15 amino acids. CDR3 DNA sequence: TGTGCCAGCAGTTTTGGGCGGGTAAACACCGGGGAGCTGTTTTTT. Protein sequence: CASSFGRVNTGELFF.